The T cell receptor beta chain under discussion was sequenced for a study of blood T cell repertoires in COVID-19. About the study: Samples came from the United States, Italy and Spain, spanning acute and convalescent COVID-19. In each case, the material was cDNA or gDNA derived from T cells, B-cell-depleted T cells, or PBMCs.

From germline, CDR1 is LNHDA and CDR2 SQIVND (reference sequence). Trimming removed 4 bases at V and 2 bases at J, with 15 bases between. The CDR3 is made up of 17 amino acids. Methods used by the authors: Counts of nucleated cells, estimated from reference gene primer amplification, were obtained. Data came from immunoSEQ multiplex PCR; TCRdb stores just in-frame clones and leaves some out. V and J calls and clone size are copied from that table; D and trimming were computed from the DNA. The sample lists around 230,000 clones; more than 75% were seen once. This sequence joins TRBV19 and TRBJ1-6; no clear D gene. The sequenced sample was peripheral blood. The TCR was taken from a man aged 50-59 years with COVID-19, enrolled during active disease. CDR3 DNA: TGTGCCAGTAGTACCGACTTGGGGAGGACCTATAATTCACCCCTCCACTTT. Protein: CASSTDLGRTYNSPLHF.